Shown below are 22 T cell receptor beta chains from a single sample sequenced in a study of T cell responses to AZD1222 COVID-19 vaccine. Libraries were prepared by immunoSEQ multiplex PCR; TCRdb keeps only in-frame clonotypes and omits some of them. Here the sample spans about 110,000 clones, roughly nine tenths being singletons. The starting material was peripheral blood, obtained on day 0 of AZD1222 vaccination. These receptors were collected from an adult in good health.

This sequence joins TRBV5-6 and TRBJ1-3; D might be TRBD1 (6 bases). The CDR3 is made up of 14 amino acids. Germline loops: CDR1 SGHDT, CDR2 YYEEEE. Trimming pared 5 bases from V and 3 bases from J, leaving 12 bases between. The CDR3 protein is CASRIQGGGNTIYF. The DNA for the CDR3 is TGTGCCAGCAGAATACAGGGCGGTGGAAACACCATATATTTT.

V is TRBV30 and J is TRBJ1-4; tentative D call: TRBD1 (5 bases). The CDR3 contains 13 residues. V was shortened by 0 bases and J by 5 bases, with 7 bases between the two germline ends. In germline, CDR1 is GTSNPN, CDR2 SVGIG (reference sequence). The CDR3 sequence: CAWSVKGNEKLFF. In DNA form, the CDR3 reads TGTGCCTGGAGTGTAAAGGGGAATGAAAAACTGTTTTTT.

The chain has TRBV3-1 (or the pseudogene TRBV3-2) and TRBJ1-2, with D uncertain. Trimming stripped 4 bases from V and 0 bases from J, with 6 bases between. This CDR3 contains 13 residues. Looked up from germline, CDR1 is LGHDT and CDR2 is YNNKEL (reference sequence). The CDR3 loop is CASSPHTNYGYTF. The CDR3 DNA reads as TGTGCCAGCAGCCCACACACTAACTATGGCTACACCTTC.

The CDR3, as DNA: TGTGCCAGCAGTTACGGGAAATCTGGAAACACCATATATTTT. Its translation: CASSYGKSGNTIYF. The chain recombines TRBV6-5 with TRBJ1-3, with D hard to call. The germline CDR1 and CDR2 sequences are MNHEY and SVGAGI. Between the trimmed V and J ends, which lost 2 bases and 1 base, there was a span of 6 bases. CDR3 size: 14 residues.

V usage is TRBV2 and J usage is TRBJ1-6; D possibly corresponds to TRBD1 (6 bases). The CDR3 totals 12 residues. V was shortened by 7 bases and J by 9 bases, with 10 bases between the two germline ends. The germline V gene has CDR1 SNHLY and CDR2 FYNNEI. CDR3 region: CASNREGSPLHF. The DNA for the CDR3 is TGTGCCAGCAACAGGGAGGGTTCACCCCTCCACTTT.

In this sample, this clone turned up once. V and J are TRBV7-2 and TRBJ2-7; 9 positions match TRBD2. CDR1 and CDR2 (germline): SGHTA, FQGNSA. V shed 5 bases, J shed 3 bases, and the junction held 14 bases outside the gene matches. This CDR3 spans 17 amino acids. The CDR3 DNA is TGTGCCAGCAGCCCCGGGGGGAAGCGGGGGGTTCGCTACGAGCAGTACTTC. Translation: CASSPGGKRGVRYEQYF. The entire variable domain, with the rest obtained from reference TRBV7-2 and TRBJ2-7, is as follows: GAGVSQSPSNKVTEKGKDVELRCDPISGHTALYWYRQSLGQGLEFLIYFQGNSAPDKSGLPSDRFSAERTGGSVSTLTIQRTQQEDSAVYLCASSPGGKRGVRYEQYFGPGTRLTVT.

The chain uses TRBV7-9 and TRBJ2-1; TRBD2 aligns across 8 bases. CDR1 SEHNR and CDR2 FQNEAQ come from the germline V gene (reference sequence). The CDR3 covers 15 residues. Trimming took 3 bases from V and 4 from J; bases not matched to a gene: 5. The CDR3 loop is CASSFSGAGYNEQFF. In DNA, the CDR3 is TGTGCCAGCAGCTTTAGCGGGGCGGGGTACAATGAGCAGTTCTTC.

V usage is TRBV6-1 and J usage is TRBJ2-3; no clear D. V was trimmed by 2 bases and J by 10 bases, leaving 16 bases between them. The germline CDR1 and CDR2 sequences are MNHNS and SASEGT. The CDR3 consists of 14 residues. In DNA, the CDR3 is TGTGCCAGCAGTGAAAACAGCCAGGACGTTCCGCAGTATTTT. Its translation is CASSENSQDVPQYF.

This chain links TRBV20-1 with TRBJ2-7; D unclear. This CDR3 spans 10 amino acids. Trimming pared 3 bases from V and 5 bases from J, leaving 5 bases between. Germline V CDR1 and CDR2: DFQATT, SNEGSKA (reference sequence). CDR3 nucleotides: TGCAGTGCTAGCGAGAACGAGCAGTACTTC. Translating it yields CSASENEQYF.

The chain uses TRBV28 and TRBJ1-2; the D is unclear. Per the germline V gene, CDR1 is MDHEN and CDR2 is SYDVKM. The CDR3 is 12 amino acids. V dropped 7 bases and J dropped 0 bases, with 6 bases sitting between them. CDR3 DNA sequence: TGTGCCAGCACCTTTCCTAACTATGGCTACACCTTC. Translating gives CASTFPNYGYTF.

The V gene is TRBV4-1, the J gene TRBJ2-1; 11 bases map to TRBD2. Germline V gene sequence: CDR1 MGHRA, CDR2 YSYEKL. This CDR3 is built from 18 residues. V was clipped by 9 bases and J by 0 bases; unmatched bases: 13. DNA for the CDR3: TGCGCCAGTCTACCGGGACTAGCGGTTGGGGGCTCCTACAATGAGCAGTTCTTC. It yields the protein CASLPGLAVGGSYNEQFF.

The chain recombines TRBV19 with TRBJ1-5, with D perhaps TRBD1 (5 bases). Germline CDR1 reads LNHDA; CDR2 reads SQIVND (reference sequence). Trimming shortened V by 4 bases and J by 5 bases, and 12 bases separated the two germline ends. The CDR3 spans 14 residues. The CDR3 is CASSTRTPYQPQHF. The DNA of the CDR3 is TGTGCCAGTAGTACCCGGACACCTTATCAGCCCCAGCATTTT.

This chain connects TRBV5-4 to TRBJ2-3, with D uncertain. The V end was cut by 0 bases, the J end by 3 bases, with 8 bases between. CDR3 length: 14 residues. Germline CDR1 reads SGHNT; CDR2 reads YYREEE (reference sequence). The CDR3 DNA is TGTGCCAGCAGCTTGGGTGTCAGTACAGATACGCAGTATTTT. The encoded protein is CASSLGVSTDTQYF.

V and J are TRBV7-2 and TRBJ1-1, with no clear D. Germline CDR1 SGHTA, CDR2 FQGNSA. V shed 6 bases and J shed 4 bases, with 18 bases lying between them. The CDR3 is 15 amino acids. The CDR3 region is CASSSSLSGFTEAFF. In DNA, the CDR3 is TGTGCCAGCAGTTCCTCCCTTAGTGGGTTCACTGAAGCTTTCTTT.

This sequence joins TRBV3-1 (or the pseudogene TRBV3-2) and TRBJ2-2; no definite D call. In germline, CDR1 is LGHDT, CDR2 YNNKEL (reference sequence). This CDR3 contains 14 residues. The V end was cut by 5 bases, the J end by 0 bases, with 7 bases between. The CDR3 bases are TGTGCCAGCAGCGGGCAGCCGAACACCGGGGAGCTGTTTTTT. This sequence encodes CASSGQPNTGELFF.

The rearrangement joins TRBV27 to TRBJ1-5, with D unclear. V was pared by 7 bases and J by 9 bases, with 19 bases between. The CDR3 totals 14 residues. Per the germline V gene, CDR1 is MNHEY and CDR2 is SMNVEV (reference sequence). The CDR3 loop is CASTPRGSLGPQHF. CDR3 DNA sequence: TGTGCCAGCACCCCACGGGGATCTCTAGGGCCCCAGCATTTT.

The gene calls are TRBV7-2 and TRBJ2-2; tentative D call: TRBD1 (6 bases). V was trimmed by 1 base and J by 7 bases, leaving 7 bases between them. The CDR3 runs 13 residues. Germline V lookup: CDR1 SGHTA, CDR2 FQGNSA. CDR3 DNA: TGTGCCAGCAGCTTAGACAGGGTCGGGGAGCTGTTTTTT. This translates into CASSLDRVGELFF.

This chain links TRBV6-1 with TRBJ2-7, with D perhaps TRBD2 (5 bases). Between the trimmed V and J ends, which lost 0 bases and 3 bases, there was a span of 9 bases. Germline V lookup: CDR1 MNHNS, CDR2 SASEGT. This CDR3 is built from 14 residues. CDR3 bases: TGTGCCAGCAGTGAAGCGCTTCGGGGCTACGAGCAGTACTTC. Protein: CASSEALRGYEQYF.

This sequence joins TRBV7-8 and TRBJ2-5; perhaps TRBD2 as D (6 bases). Germline lookup yields CDR1 SGHVS and CDR2 FQNEAQ. This CDR3 contains 14 residues. V was pared by 5 bases and J by 6 bases, with 16 bases between. The CDR3 here is CASSVGTGRQTQYF. Here the CDR3 DNA reads TGTGCCAGCAGCGTCGGGACTGGCCGTCAGACCCAGTACTTC.

The chain couples TRBV6-5 to TRBJ1-2, with D perhaps matching TRBD1 (6 bases). CDR3 length: 14 residues. Looked up from germline, CDR1 is MNHEY and CDR2 is SVGAGI. The ends were cut back, 6 bases at V and 1 base at J, with 12 bases in the middle. The CDR3 is CASRGQRSNYGYTF. In DNA form, the CDR3 reads TGTGCCAGCAGAGGACAGCGTAGTAACTATGGCTACACCTTC.

V and J are TRBV18 and TRBJ2-7; the match to TRBD1 covers 8 bases. The CDR3 has 14 residues. Germline assignment: CDR1 KGHSH and CDR2 LQKENI. After removal of 6 bases from V and 2 bases from J, the junction contained 6 bases not matched to a gene. CDR3 sequence reads: CASSPTGAAYEQYF. CDR3 DNA sequence: TGTGCCAGCTCGCCGACAGGGGCAGCCTACGAGCAGTACTTC.

The rearrangement links TRBV7-6 to TRBJ1-1, with TRBD1 identical over 10 bases. Unmatched junction bases numbered 4, after V lost 1 base and J lost 5 bases. CDR1 is SGHVS, CDR2 FNYEAQ, per germline. The CDR3 sequence is 15 residues long. DNA for the CDR3: TGTGCCAGCAGCTTAGGGACAGGGGGTTTAACTGAAGCTTTCTTT. This encodes CASSLGTGGLTEAFF. Combining the CDR3 with reference TRBV7-6 and TRBJ1-1 gives the whole variable domain GAGVSQSPRYKVTKRGQDVALRCDPISGHVSLYWYRQALGQGPEFLTYFNYEAQQDKSGLPNDRFSAERPEGSISTLTIQRTEQRDSAMYRCASSLGTGGLTEAFFGQGTRLTVV.